One and the same sample provided the 10 T cell receptor beta chains below, sequenced in a study of T cells expressing NK-cell markers (dated by TCRdb to 2020 to 2022). The receptor library was made with 5' RACE. TCRdb names Illumina HiSeq 2000 as the instrument used. TCRdb reprocessed the reads and lists each CDR3 protein sequence as a single entry, with no DNA. The sample's records list 150,000 to 200,000 distinct CDR3 sequences. The ten most abundant clones make up 20% to 25% of the sample. The sample consisted of blood T cells: a sorted CD56 or NKG2C T cell subset, CD4+ or CD8+ T cells, or bulk PBMC T cells (not recorded which). Receptor source: a man aged 18 to 70 in good health.

The V gene is TRBV7-2, the J gene TRBJ2-7. This CDR3 is 14 amino acids long. Germline values: CDR1 SGHTA, CDR2 FQGNSA. CDR3 amino acids: CASSLGPTSYEQYF.

The chain employs TRBV19 and TRBJ1-4; TCRdb's D call of TRBD1 is untestable without DNA. The CDR3 sequence is 14 residues long. CDR1 LNHDA and CDR2 SQIVND come from the germline V gene (reference sequence). The CDR3 loop reads CASSLRTVNEKLFF. The complete variable domain, with remaining parts taken from reference TRBV19 and TRBJ1-4, reads DGGITQSPKYLFRKEGQNVTLSCEQNLNHDAMYWYRQDPGQGLRLIYYSQIVNDFQKGDIAEGYSVSREKKESFPLTVTSAQKNPTAFYLCASSLRTVNEKLFFGSGTQLSVL.

The chain is built from TRBV6-1 and TRBJ1-2. CDR3 length: 14 amino acids. Germline V CDR1 and CDR2: MNHNS, SASEGT. The CDR3: CASSAGPEVTGYTF.

The V gene is TRBV6-5, the J gene TRBJ1-5. The CDR3 is 14 residues long. Germline lookup yields CDR1 MNHEY and CDR2 SVGAGI. CDR3 sequence reads: CASSYGGGNQPQHF.

J is TRBJ2-3 and V is TRBV5-6; the TCRdb call, TRBD2, lacks DNA for checking. The CDR3 contains 15 residues. The germline CDR1 and CDR2 sequences are SGHDT and YYEEEE. CDR3 residues: CASSSTGLRTDTQYF.

This sequence joins TRBV5-1 and TRBJ2-3. CDR1 and CDR2 from the germline V gene are SGHRS and YFSETQ. This CDR3 has 14 residues. Here the CDR3 reads CASSLKGAQDTQYF.

This chain uses TRBV7-3 with TRBJ2-1; TCRdb designates TRBD2, a call that cannot be tested without DNA. The CDR3 is 14 residues long. Germline assignment: CDR1 SGHTA and CDR2 FQGTGA. CDR3 residues: CASSLKRTFNEQFF.

The chain carries TRBV7-3 and TRBJ2-2; TCRdb outputs TRBD2, but without DNA this stays unchecked. Per germline, CDR1 SGHTA and CDR2 FQGTGA. The CDR3 is made up of 15 amino acids. This chain's CDR3 is CASSLTAGYTGELFF.

This clonotype is called medium-sized based on its frequency. The chain recombines TRBV2 with TRBJ2-4; TCRdb reports TRBD2, a call that lacks DNA to check it against. The CDR3 runs 11 residues. Germline assignment: CDR1 SNHLY and CDR2 FYNNEI. CDR3 in amino acids: CASSVSDLKYF. The full variable domain, its missing parts supplied by reference TRBV2 and TRBJ2-4, is EPEVTQTPSHQVTQMGQEVILRCVPISNHLYFYWYRQILGQKVEFLVSFYNNEISEKSEIFDDQFSVERPDGSNFTLKIRSTKLEDSAMYFCASSVSDLKYFGAGTRLSVL.

The chain combines TRBV19 with TRBJ1-5; as DNA is missing, the TRBD1 call by TCRdb cannot be tested. The CDR3 runs 14 residues. Germline-derived CDR1 and CDR2 are LNHDA and SQIVND (reference sequence). This CDR3 is CASSTGTVSQPQHF. Filled out from reference TRBV19 and TRBJ1-5, the complete variable domain reads DGGITQSPKYLFRKEGQNVTLSCEQNLNHDAMYWYRQDPGQGLRLIYYSQIVNDFQKGDIAEGYSVSREKKESFPLTVTSAQKNPTAFYLCASSTGTVSQPQHFGDGTRLSIL.